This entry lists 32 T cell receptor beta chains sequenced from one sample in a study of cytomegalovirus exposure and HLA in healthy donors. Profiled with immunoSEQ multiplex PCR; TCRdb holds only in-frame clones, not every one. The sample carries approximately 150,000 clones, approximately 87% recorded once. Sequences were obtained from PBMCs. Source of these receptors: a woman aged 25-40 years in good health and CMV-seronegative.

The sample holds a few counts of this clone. CDR3 nucleotides: TGTGCCAGCAGTGCGCGGGGTTATTCACCCCTCCACTTT. As protein: CASSARGYSPLHF. The V gene is TRBV6-4, the J gene TRBJ1-6, with D uncertain. CDR3 length: 13 residues. Trimming removed 4 bases from V and 8 bases from J, with 9 bases in between. The germline gives CDR1 MRHNA, CDR2 SNTAGT.

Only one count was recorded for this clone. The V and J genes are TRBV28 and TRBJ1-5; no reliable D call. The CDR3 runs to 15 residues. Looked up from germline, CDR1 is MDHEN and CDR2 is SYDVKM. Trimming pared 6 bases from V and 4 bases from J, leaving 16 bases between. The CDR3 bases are TGTGCCAGCAGACCAGCGGCACAGCCTAATCAGCCCCAGCATTTT. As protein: CASRPAAQPNQPQHF.

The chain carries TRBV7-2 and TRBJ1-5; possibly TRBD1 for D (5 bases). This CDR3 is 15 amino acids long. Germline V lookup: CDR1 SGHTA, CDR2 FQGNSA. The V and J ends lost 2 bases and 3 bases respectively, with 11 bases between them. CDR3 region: CASSLMWGDNQPQHF. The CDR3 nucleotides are TGTGCCAGCAGCTTAATGTGGGGGGACAATCAGCCCCAGCATTTT.

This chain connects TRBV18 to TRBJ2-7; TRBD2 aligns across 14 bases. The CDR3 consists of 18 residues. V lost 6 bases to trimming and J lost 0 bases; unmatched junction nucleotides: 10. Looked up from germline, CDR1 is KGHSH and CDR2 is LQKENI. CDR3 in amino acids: CASSPTSGGALLSYEQYF. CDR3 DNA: TGTGCCAGCTCCCCGACTAGCGGGGGGGCCCTCCTCTCCTACGAGCAGTACTTC.

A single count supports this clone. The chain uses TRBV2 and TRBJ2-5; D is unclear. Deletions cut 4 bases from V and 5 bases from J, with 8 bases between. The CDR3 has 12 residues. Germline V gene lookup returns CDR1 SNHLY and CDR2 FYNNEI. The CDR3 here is CASSAGPETQYF. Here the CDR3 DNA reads TGTGCCAGCAGTGCAGGTCCGGAGACCCAGTACTTC.

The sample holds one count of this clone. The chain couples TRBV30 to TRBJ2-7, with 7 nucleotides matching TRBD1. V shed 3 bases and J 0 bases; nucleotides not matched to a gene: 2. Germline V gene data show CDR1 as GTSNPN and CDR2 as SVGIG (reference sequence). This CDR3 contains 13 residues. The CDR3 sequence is CAWRRTGSYEQYF. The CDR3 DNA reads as TGTGCCTGGAGGAGGACAGGCTCCTACGAGCAGTACTTC.

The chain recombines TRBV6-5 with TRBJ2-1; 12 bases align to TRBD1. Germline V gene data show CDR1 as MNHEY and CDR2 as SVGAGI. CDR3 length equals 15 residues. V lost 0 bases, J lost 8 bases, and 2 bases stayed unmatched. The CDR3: CASSYSWDRGHEQFF. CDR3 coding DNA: TGTGCCAGCAGTTACTCGTGGGACAGGGGGCATGAGCAGTTCTTC.

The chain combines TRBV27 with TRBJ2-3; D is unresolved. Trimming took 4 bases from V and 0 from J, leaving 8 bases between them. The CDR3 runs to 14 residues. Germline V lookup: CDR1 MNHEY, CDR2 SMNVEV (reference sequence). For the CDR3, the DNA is TGTGCCAGCAGTTATTTCTCTAGCACAGATACGCAGTATTTT. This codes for CASSYFSSTDTQYF.

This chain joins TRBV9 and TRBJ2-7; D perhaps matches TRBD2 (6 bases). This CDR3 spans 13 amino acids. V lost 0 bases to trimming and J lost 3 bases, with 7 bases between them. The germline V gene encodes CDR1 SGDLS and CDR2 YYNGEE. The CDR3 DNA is TGTGCCAGCAGCGTAGCGGGGGACTACGAGCAGTACTTC. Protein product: CASSVAGDYEQYF.

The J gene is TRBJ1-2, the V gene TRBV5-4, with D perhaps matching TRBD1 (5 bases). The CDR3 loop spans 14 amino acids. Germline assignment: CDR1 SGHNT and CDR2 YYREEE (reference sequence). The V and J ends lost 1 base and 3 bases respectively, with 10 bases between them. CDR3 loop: CASSLRQGDYGYTF. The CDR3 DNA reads TGTGCCAGCAGCTTGAGGCAGGGCGACTATGGCTACACCTTC. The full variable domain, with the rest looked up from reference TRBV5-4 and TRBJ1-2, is ETGVTQSPTHLIKTRGQQVTLRCSSQSGHNTVSWYQQALGQGPQFIFQYYREEENGRGNFPPRFSGLQFPNYSSELNVNALELDDSALYLCASSLRQGDYGYTFGSGTRLTVV.

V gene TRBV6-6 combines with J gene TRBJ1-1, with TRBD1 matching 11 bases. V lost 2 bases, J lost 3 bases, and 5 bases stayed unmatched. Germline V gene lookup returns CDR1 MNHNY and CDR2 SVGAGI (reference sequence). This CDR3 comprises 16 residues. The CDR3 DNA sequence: TGTGCCAGCAGTTACCCCAGGACAGGGGGCGACACTGAAGCTTTCTTT. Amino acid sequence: CASSYPRTGGDTEAFF.

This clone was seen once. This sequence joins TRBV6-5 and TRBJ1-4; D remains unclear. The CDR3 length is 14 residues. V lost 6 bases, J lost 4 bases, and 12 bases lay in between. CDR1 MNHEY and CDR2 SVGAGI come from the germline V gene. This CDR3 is CASSRRASNEKLFF. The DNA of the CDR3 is TGTGCCAGCAGCCGGAGGGCCAGTAATGAAAAACTGTTTTTT.

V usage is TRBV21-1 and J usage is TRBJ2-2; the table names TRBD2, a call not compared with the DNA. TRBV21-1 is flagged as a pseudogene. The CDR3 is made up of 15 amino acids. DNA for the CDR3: TGTGCCAGCAAGGGAGGGACAATGAAGGTCGGGGAGCTGTTTTTT. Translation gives CASKGGTMKVGELFF.

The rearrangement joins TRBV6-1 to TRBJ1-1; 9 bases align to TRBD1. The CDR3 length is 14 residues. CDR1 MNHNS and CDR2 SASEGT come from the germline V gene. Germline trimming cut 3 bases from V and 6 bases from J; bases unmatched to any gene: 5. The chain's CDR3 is CASSDVQGAPEAFF. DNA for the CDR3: TGTGCCAGCAGTGACGTACAGGGGGCCCCTGAAGCTTTCTTT.

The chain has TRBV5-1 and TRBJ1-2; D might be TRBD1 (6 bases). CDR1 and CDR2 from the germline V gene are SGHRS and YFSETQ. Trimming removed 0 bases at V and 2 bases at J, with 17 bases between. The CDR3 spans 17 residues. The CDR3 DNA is TGCGCCAGCAGCTTGGGCCCCATGTACAGGGACAACTATGGCTACACCTTC. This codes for CASSLGPMYRDNYGYTF.

CDR3 nucleotide sequence: TGTGCCACCAACACGCAGGGTATGAACACTGAAGCTTTCTTT. Protein: CATNTQGMNTEAFF. The chain links TRBV15 to TRBJ1-1, with a weak D call TRBD1 (5 bases). Trimming took 7 bases from V and 0 from J, leaving 12 bases between them. The germline CDR1 and CDR2 sequences are LNHNV and YYDKDF (reference sequence). The CDR3 length is 14 residues.

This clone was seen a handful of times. The CDR3: CASSIRAGIYEQYF. The CDR3 DNA follows: TGTGCCAGTAGTATACGGGCGGGCATCTACGAGCAGTACTTC. V usage is TRBV19 and J usage is TRBJ2-7, with TRBD2 as a possible D gene (5 bases). CDR3 length: 14 residues. V was shortened by 2 bases and J by 3 bases, with 11 bases between the two germline ends. Germline lookup yields CDR1 LNHDA and CDR2 SQIVND (reference sequence).

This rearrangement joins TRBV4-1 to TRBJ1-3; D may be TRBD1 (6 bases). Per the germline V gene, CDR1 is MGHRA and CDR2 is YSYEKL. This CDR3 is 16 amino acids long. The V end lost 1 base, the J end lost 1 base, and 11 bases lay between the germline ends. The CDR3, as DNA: TGCGCCAGCAGCCAAGGCAGGGGATCGTCTGGAAACACCATATATTTT. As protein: CASSQGRGSSGNTIYF.

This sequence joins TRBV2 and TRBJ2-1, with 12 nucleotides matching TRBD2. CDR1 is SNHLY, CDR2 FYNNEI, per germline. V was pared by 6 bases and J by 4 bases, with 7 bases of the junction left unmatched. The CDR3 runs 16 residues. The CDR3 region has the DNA TGTGCCAGCAGCGATGATACTAGCGGGGGGTACAATGAGCAGTTCTTC. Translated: CASSDDTSGGYNEQFF.

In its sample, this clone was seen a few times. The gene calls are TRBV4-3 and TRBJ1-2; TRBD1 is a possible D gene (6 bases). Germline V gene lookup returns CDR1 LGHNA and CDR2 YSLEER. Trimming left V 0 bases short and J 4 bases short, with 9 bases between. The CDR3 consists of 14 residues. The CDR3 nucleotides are TGCGCCAGCAGCCAAGAGGGGGCGGGCTATGGCTACACCTTC. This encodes CASSQEGAGYGYTF.

DNA for the CDR3: TGTGCCAGCAGTTTTCTGGCAACCAATAACTATGGCTACACCTTC. It specifies CASSFLATNNYGYTF. The chain combines TRBV27 with TRBJ1-2, with unresolved D. Trimming stripped 3 bases from V and 1 base from J, with 12 bases between. This CDR3 region has 15 residues. From germline, CDR1 is MNHEY and CDR2 SMNVEV (reference sequence).

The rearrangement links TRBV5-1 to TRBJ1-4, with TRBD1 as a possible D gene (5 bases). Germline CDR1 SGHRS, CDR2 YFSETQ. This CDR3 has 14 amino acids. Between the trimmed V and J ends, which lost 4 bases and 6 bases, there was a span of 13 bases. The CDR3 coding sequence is TGCGCCAGCAGCCGCGACAGCACCGATGAAAAACTGTTTTTT. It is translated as CASSRDSTDEKLFF.

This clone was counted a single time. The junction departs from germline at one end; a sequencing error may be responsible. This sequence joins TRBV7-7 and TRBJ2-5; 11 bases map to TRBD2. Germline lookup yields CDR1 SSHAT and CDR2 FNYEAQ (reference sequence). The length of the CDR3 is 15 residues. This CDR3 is CASSVTSGGQETQYF. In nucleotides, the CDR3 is TGTGCTAGCAGCGTCACTAGCGGGGGACAAGAGACCCAGTACTTC.

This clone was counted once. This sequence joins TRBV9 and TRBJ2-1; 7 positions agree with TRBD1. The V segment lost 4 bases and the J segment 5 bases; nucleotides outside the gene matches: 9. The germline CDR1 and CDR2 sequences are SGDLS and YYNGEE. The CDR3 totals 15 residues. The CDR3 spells CASSPRQGAHNEQFF. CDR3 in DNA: TGTGCCAGCAGCCCGAGACAGGGAGCTCACAATGAGCAGTTCTTC. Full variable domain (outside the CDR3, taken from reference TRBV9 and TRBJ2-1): DSGVTQTPKHLITATGQRVTLRCSPRSGDLSVYWYQQSLDQGLQFLIQYYNGEERAKGNILERFSAQQFPDLHSELNLSSLELGDSALYFCASSPRQGAHNEQFFGPGTRLTVL.

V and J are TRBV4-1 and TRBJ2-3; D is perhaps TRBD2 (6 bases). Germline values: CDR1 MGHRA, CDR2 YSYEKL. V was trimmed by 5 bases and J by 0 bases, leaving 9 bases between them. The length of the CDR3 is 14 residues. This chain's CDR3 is CASSSGFSTDTQYF. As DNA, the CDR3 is TGCGCCAGCAGCAGCGGGTTTAGCACAGATACGCAGTATTTT.

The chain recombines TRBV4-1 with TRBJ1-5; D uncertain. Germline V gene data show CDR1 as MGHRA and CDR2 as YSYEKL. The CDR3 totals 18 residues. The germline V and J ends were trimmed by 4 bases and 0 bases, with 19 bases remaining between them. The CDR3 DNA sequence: TGCGCCAGCAGCCCGACACCCGCGCTATATTATAGCAATCAGCCCCAGCATTTT. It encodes CASSPTPALYYSNQPQHF.

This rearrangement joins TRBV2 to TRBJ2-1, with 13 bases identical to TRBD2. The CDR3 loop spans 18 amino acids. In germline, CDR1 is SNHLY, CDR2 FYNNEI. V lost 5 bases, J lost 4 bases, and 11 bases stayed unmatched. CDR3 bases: TGTGCCAGCAGTTTCCGGTCGGGACTAGCGGGGATTTACAATGAGCAGTTCTTC. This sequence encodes CASSFRSGLAGIYNEQFF.

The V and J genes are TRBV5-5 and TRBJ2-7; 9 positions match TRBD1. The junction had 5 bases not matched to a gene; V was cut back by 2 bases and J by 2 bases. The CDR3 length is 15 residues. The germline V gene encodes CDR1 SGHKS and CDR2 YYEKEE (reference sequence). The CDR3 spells CASSLHGQGTYEQYF. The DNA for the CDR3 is TGTGCCAGCAGCTTACACGGACAGGGGACCTACGAGCAGTACTTC.

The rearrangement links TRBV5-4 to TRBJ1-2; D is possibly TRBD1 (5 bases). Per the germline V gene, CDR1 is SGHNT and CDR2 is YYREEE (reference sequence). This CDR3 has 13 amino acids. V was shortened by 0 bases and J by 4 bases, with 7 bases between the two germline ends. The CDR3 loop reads CASSLGQSYGYTF. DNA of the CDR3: TGTGCCAGCAGCTTGGGACAGTCCTATGGCTACACCTTC.

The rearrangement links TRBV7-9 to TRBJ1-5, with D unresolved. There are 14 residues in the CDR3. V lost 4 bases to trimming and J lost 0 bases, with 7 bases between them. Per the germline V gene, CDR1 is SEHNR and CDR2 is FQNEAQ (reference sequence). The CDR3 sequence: CASSSSVSNQPQHF. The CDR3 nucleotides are TGTGCCAGCAGCTCTTCTGTTAGCAATCAGCCCCAGCATTTT.

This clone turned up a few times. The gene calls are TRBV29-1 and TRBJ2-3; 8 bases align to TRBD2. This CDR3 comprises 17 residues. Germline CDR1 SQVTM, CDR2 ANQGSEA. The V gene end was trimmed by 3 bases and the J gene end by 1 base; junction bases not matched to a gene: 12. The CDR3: CSVDGFKRGTRTDTQYF. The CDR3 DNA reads TGCAGCGTTGATGGGTTCAAGCGGGGGACCCGCACAGATACGCAGTATTTT.

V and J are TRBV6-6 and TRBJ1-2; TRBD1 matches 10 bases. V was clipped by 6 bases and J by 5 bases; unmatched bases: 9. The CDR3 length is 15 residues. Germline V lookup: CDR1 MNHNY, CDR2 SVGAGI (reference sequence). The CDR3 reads CASRQPGQGIYGYTF. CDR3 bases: TGTGCCAGCAGGCAACCGGGACAGGGGATTTATGGCTACACCTTC.